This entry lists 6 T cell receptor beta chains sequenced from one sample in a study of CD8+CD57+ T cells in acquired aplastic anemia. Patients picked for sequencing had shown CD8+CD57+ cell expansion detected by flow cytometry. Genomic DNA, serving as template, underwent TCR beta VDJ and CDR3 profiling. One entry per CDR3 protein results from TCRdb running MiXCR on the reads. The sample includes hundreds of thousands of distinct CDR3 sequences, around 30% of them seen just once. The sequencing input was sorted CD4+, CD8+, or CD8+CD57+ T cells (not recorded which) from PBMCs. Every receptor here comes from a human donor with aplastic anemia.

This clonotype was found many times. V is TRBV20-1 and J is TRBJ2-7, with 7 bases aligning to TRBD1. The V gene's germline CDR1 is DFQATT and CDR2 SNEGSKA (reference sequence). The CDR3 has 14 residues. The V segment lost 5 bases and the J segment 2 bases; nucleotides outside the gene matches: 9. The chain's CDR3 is CSAQSGQSTYEQYF. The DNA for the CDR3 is TGCAGTGCTCAGTCGGGACAGAGTACCTACGAGCAGTACTTC.

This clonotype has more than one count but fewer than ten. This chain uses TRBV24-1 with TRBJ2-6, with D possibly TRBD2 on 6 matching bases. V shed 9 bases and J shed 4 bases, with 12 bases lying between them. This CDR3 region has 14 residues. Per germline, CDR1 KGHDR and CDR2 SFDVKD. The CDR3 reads CATAGTTGANVLTF. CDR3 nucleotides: TGTGCCACCGCGGGGACGACAGGGGCCAACGTCCTGACTTTC.

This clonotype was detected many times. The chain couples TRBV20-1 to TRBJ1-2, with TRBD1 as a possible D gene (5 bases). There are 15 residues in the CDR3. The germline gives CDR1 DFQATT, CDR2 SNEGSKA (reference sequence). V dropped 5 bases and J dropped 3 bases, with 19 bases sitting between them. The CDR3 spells CSAGTTGAHYYGYTF. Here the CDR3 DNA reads TGCAGTGCTGGAACTACAGGCGCCCACTACTATGGCTACACCTTC.

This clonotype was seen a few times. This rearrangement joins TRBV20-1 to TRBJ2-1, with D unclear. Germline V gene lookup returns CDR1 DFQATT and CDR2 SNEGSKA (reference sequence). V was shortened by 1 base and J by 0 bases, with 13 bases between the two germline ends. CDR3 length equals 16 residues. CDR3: CSARVGLSSSYNEQFF. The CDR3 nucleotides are TGCAGTGCTAGAGTAGGGCTGTCGAGCTCCTACAATGAGCAGTTCTTC.

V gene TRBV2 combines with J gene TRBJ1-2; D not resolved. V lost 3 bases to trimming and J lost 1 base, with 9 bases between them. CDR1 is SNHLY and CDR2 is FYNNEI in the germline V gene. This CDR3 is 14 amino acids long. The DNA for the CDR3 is TGTGCCAGCAGTGAGTCCAGATTTAACTATGGCTACACCTTC. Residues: CASSESRFNYGYTF.

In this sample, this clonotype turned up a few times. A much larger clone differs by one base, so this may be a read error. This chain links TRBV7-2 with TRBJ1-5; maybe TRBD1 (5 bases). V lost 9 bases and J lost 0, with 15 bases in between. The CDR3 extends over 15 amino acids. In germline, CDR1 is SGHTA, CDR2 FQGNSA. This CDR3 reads CASGPTGYSNQPQHF. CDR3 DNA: TGTGCCAGTGGTCCAACAGGTTATAGCAATCAGCCCCAGCATTTT. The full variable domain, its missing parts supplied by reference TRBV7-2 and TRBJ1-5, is GAGVSQSPSNKVTEKGKDVELRCDPISGHTALYWYRQSLGQGLEFLIYFQGNSAPDKSGLPSDRFSAERTGGSVSTLTIQRTQQEDSAVYLCASGPTGYSNQPQHFGDGTRLSIL.